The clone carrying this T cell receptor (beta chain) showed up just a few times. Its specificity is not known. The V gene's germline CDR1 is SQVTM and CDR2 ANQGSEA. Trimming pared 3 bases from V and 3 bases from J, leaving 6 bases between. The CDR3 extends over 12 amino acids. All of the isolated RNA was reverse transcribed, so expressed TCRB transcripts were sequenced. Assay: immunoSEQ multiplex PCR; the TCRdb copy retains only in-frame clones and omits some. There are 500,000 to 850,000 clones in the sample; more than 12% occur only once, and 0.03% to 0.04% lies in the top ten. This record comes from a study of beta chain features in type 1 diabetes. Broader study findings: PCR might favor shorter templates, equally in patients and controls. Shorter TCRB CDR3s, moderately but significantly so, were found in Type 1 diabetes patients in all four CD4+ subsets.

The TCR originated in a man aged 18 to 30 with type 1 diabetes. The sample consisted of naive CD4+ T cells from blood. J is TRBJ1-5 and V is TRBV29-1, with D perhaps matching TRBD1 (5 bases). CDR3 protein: CSVDRDNQPQHF. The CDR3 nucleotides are TGCAGCGTTGACAGGGACAATCAGCCCCAGCATTTT.